One and the same sample provided the 13 T cell receptor beta chains below, sequenced in a study of T cell responses to AZD1222 COVID-19 vaccine. Using immunoSEQ multiplex PCR, the repertoire was profiled, and TCRdb retains in-frame clones only, with some absent. The table shows around 71,000 clones, with about 82% occurring only once. The source was peripheral blood, collected on day 0 of AZD1222 vaccination. The receptors here all came from an adult in good health.

The chain employs TRBV5-4 and TRBJ2-2; D gene uncertain. V gave up 0 bases and J gave up 3 bases, with 9 bases separating them. CDR3 length: 15 residues. Germline CDR1 is SGHNT and CDR2 is YYREEE (reference sequence). Here the CDR3 DNA reads TGTGCCAGCAGCTTGGCCGGCACCCACACCGGGGAGCTGTTTTTT. This gives the protein CASSLAGTHTGELFF.

The V and J genes are TRBV2 and TRBJ2-3; a weak D match, TRBD2 (5 bases). V lost 6 bases, J lost 4 bases, and 14 bases lay in between. The V gene's germline CDR1 is SNHLY and CDR2 FYNNEI. The CDR3 covers 14 residues. The CDR3 region has the DNA TGTGCCAGCAGGGTACGGATCGGGGCAGATACGCAGTATTTT. Translation gives CASRVRIGADTQYF.

The chain combines TRBV7-6 with TRBJ2-1; D is possibly TRBD1 (7 bases). The CDR3 covers 17 residues. CDR1 and CDR2 from the germline V gene are SGHVS and FNYEAQ. V was shortened by 3 bases and J by 0 bases, with 15 bases between the two germline ends. CDR3 protein: CASSLGGQLSSYNEQFF. For the CDR3, the DNA is TGTGCCAGCAGCTTGGGGGGACAGCTAAGCTCCTACAATGAGCAGTTCTTC.

The chain combines TRBV11-2 with TRBJ2-7, with 8 bases identical to TRBD1. V shed 1 base and J 4 bases; nucleotides not matched to a gene: 6. The CDR3 contains 15 residues. Germline V CDR1 and CDR2: SGHAT, FQNNGV. The CDR3 DNA is TGTGCCAGCAGCTTAGTAGCAGGGGGCGTATACGAGCAGTACTTC. Amino acid sequence: CASSLVAGGVYEQYF.

The V gene is TRBV5-6, the J gene TRBJ2-4, with 7 positions matching TRBD2. With V trimmed by 0 bases and J by 1 base, 7 bases remained unmatched. The CDR3 loop spans 17 amino acids. CDR1 is SGHDT, CDR2 YYEEEE, per germline. The chain's CDR3 is CASSLAAGEKAKNIQYF. CDR3 nucleotides: TGTGCCAGCAGCTTGGCCGCGGGGGAGAAGGCCAAAAACATTCAGTACTTC. Full variable domain (remainder filled in from reference TRBV5-6 and TRBJ2-4): DAGVTQSPTHLIKTRGQQVTLRCSPKSGHDTVSWYQQALGQGPQFIFQYYEEEERQRGNFPDRFSGHQFPNYSSELNVNALLLGDSALYLCASSLAAGEKAKNIQYFGAGTRLSVL.

V is TRBV5-1 and J is TRBJ1-4; TRBD1 agrees at 10 bases. CDR1 is SGHRS, CDR2 YFSETQ, per germline. The length of the CDR3 is 15 residues. V lost 0 bases and J lost 7; bases outside the gene matches: 3. CDR3 in amino acids: CASSLGGTGAEKLFF. The CDR3 coding sequence is TGCGCCAGCAGCTTGGGGGGGACAGGGGCTGAAAAACTGTTTTTT.

The CDR3: CASSLAPGSGVHGYTF. CDR3 DNA: TGTGCCAGCAGCTTAGCCCCCGGGTCGGGTGTCCATGGCTACACCTTC. V usage is TRBV7-2 and J usage is TRBJ1-2; D not certain. Trimming pared 0 bases from V and 6 bases from J, leaving 17 bases between. Germline assignment: CDR1 SGHTA and CDR2 FQGNSA. The length of the CDR3 is 16 residues.

V gene TRBV7-6 combines with J gene TRBJ1-5, with 10 nucleotides matching TRBD1. CDR1 is SGHVS, CDR2 FNYEAQ, per germline. V was clipped by 5 bases and J by 6 bases; unmatched bases: 7. CDR3 size: 15 residues. The chain's CDR3 is CASSPDRGLGQPQHF. The CDR3 DNA reads as TGTGCCAGCAGCCCTGACAGGGGGCTAGGTCAGCCCCAGCATTTT.

This clone was seen a few times. The rearrangement joins TRBV7-6 to TRBJ2-2, with TRBD2 matching 10 bases. V trimming: 2 bases; J trimming: 0 bases; junction bases outside the gene matches: 6. The CDR3 has 18 amino acids. CDR1 is SGHVS and CDR2 is FNYEAQ in the germline V gene. The CDR3 here is CASSLSLAGASNTGELFF. The CDR3, as DNA: TGTGCCAGCAGCTTAAGTCTAGCGGGGGCTTCGAACACCGGGGAGCTGTTTTTT.

This clone was detected only once. The genes are TRBV5-6 and TRBJ2-2, with 12 bases that match TRBD2. The germline V gene encodes CDR1 SGHDT and CDR2 YYEEEE. V lost 5 bases to trimming and J lost 4 bases; unmatched junction nucleotides: 15. This CDR3 has 19 amino acids. The CDR3, as DNA: TGTGCCAGCAGGTCGACTAGCGGGAGATCAAAGTCATTCACCGGGGAGCTGTTTTTT. Its protein is CASRSTSGRSKSFTGELFF.

The chain couples TRBV19 to TRBJ1-6, with 7 positions matching TRBD1. Germline loops: CDR1 LNHDA, CDR2 SQIVND (reference sequence). CDR3 length equals 13 residues. V gave up 6 bases and J gave up 10 bases; unmatched junction bases: 6. CDR3 amino acids: CASRTDRVSPLHF. The CDR3 DNA is TGTGCCAGTAGGACAGACAGGGTCTCACCCCTCCACTTT.

The chain carries TRBV9 and TRBJ2-3, with TRBD1 matching 8 bases. V trimming: 0 bases; J trimming: 5 bases; junction bases outside the gene matches: 5. CDR3 length: 15 residues. Germline CDR1 SGDLS, CDR2 YYNGEE. The CDR3: CASSVVGQGGDTQYF. The CDR3 DNA reads TGTGCCAGCAGCGTAGTAGGACAGGGCGGAGATACGCAGTATTTT.

This rearrangement joins TRBV18 to TRBJ1-5; tentative D call: TRBD1 (5 bases). This CDR3 region has 13 residues. From germline, CDR1 is KGHSH and CDR2 LQKENI. V was clipped by 3 bases and J by 4 bases, with 7 bases between them. DNA for the CDR3: TGTGCCAGCTCACCCGACAGAAATCAGCCCCAGCATTTT. This translates into CASSPDRNQPQHF.